Described below is a single T cell receptor beta chain sequence and its context. The antigen it recognizes is unknown. No much larger clone exists at a distance of one base, and base qualities are not known. TCRbeta CDR3 regions were amplified from genomic DNA using the immunoSEQ Assay, a bias-controlled multiplex PCR. Under the source paper's analysis protocol: Nucleated cell counts per sample were estimated from amplification of reference gene primers within the assay. Sequence reads were collapsed and filtered to measure the absolute abundance of every unique TCRbeta CDR3 rearrangement. For each sample, productive Simpson clonality was calculated as the square root of Simpson's diversity index across productive rearrangements. Held by TCRdb, this immuneACCESS table contains in-frame sequences only and omits some clones. Under half of the omission traces to an unresolved V gene where checked; the cause of the rest is unknown. From that table come the V and J calls and clone size; the DNA was used to work out D and trimming. The sample yields some 270,000 clones; nearly 90% were counted once. Of the sample, about 2.1% is held by the ten largest clones.

A distance of 10 bases separates the germline ends of V and J, which lose 10 bases and 4 bases respectively. The germline V gene encodes CDR1 MGHDK and CDR2 SYGVNS. There are 11 amino acids in the CDR3, from cysteine to phenylalanine inclusive. Only the CDR3 DNA is retained, 33 bases long and in frame from the first base. The data were obtained in a study of blood T cell repertoires in COVID-19 (TCRdb year 2020). Study-level background: The collaborator samples originated in the United States, Italy and Spain and spanned the acute and convalescent phases of COVID-19. Nearly every sample came with metadata listing a de-identified subject ID, COVID-19 status, age in years and sex. The material from the prospective study consisted of cDNA or gDNA derived from T cells, B-cell-depleted T cells, or PBMCs. The repertoires were made available in a free public database intended to serve as a resource for research on the immune response to SARS-CoV-2. The dataset comprised deeply sampled blood TCRbeta repertoires from subjects exposed to, actively infected with, or recovered from COVID-19. Samples came from the ongoing ImmuneRACE study (first 160 participants) plus 1,254 subjects from 6 global collaborators. Where available, HLA class I and class II types were obtained from metadata supplied by the sample provider rather than from assay-based typing. Study-wide findings and limitations: The quantity of clinical and demographic metadata differed by source and by participant and was supplied without curation.

One collaborating source in Seattle enrolled patients while the patients were actively infected and followed the patients over time throughout the course of disease. Each collaborating institution followed its own protocols to collect whole blood in K2EDTA tubes. For TCRbeta analysis, collaborator samples were shipped as frozen whole blood, as isolated PBMCs, or as DNA extracted from either sample type. The chain links TRBV25-1 with TRBJ1-2; the D gene assignment is ambiguous. This TCR was sampled from a woman in her fifties or sixties with COVID-19, enrolled during active disease. Sequenced: peripheral blood. The DNA is as follows: TGTGCCACCATGGGCCTCTATGGCTACACCTTC. It translates to CATMGLYGYTF.